The 8 T cell receptor beta chains reported below all come from one sample, sequenced in a study of Graves' ophthalmopathy and Graves' hyperthyroidism (dated by TCRdb to about 2018). Sequenced using an Illumina HiSeq 2000. For repertoire sequencing, the TCR beta CDR3 regions were amplified from RNA transcripts. HTBI primers and the Qiagen OneStep RT-PCR kit were used in a first-round RT-PCR, which was followed by a second-round multiplex PCR, size selection and purification. TCRdb reran the public reads through fastp at Q25 and MiXCR, keeping productive beta chains. For every CDR3 protein sequence, its rows merge into one entry that carries the most common genes and DNA. For this sample there are more than 300,000 distinct CDR3 sequences; approximately 17% appear just once. Roughly 2.6% of the sample goes to the ten largest clones. What was sequenced was peripheral blood. These TCRs come from an adult woman with stable Graves' hyperthyroidism.

The chain employs TRBV10-3 and TRBJ1-2; D gene unclear. The germline V gene encodes CDR1 ENHRY and CDR2 SYGVKD. CDR3 length: 13 amino acids. The V and J ends lost 4 bases and 4 bases respectively, with 10 bases between them. CDR3 loop: CAISAAIIYGYTF. DNA of the CDR3: TGTGCCATCAGTGCCGCTATAATCTATGGCTACACCTTC.

This clonotype was recorded many times. This chain joins TRBV10-2 and TRBJ2-7; D ambiguous. V dropped 3 bases and J dropped 2 bases, with 11 bases sitting between them. Per the germline V gene, CDR1 is WSHSY and CDR2 is SAAADI. CDR3 length: 14 residues. The CDR3 protein is CASSESLGPYEQYF. The DNA for the CDR3 is TGCGCCAGCAGTGAAAGCTTAGGACCCTACGAGCAGTACTTC.

This clonotype was found many times. In DNA, the CDR3 is TGTGCCAGTAGCCAAGGCAGGGGGACCGGGGAGCTGTTTTTT. Amino acids: CASSQGRGTGELFF. This chain joins TRBV19 and TRBJ2-2; 7 bases are a match to TRBD1. V was clipped by 6 bases and J by 5 bases; unmatched bases: 6. Germline lookup yields CDR1 LNHDA and CDR2 SQIVND (reference sequence). The CDR3 is made up of 14 amino acids. Full variable domain (rest looked up from reference TRBV19 and TRBJ2-2): DGGITQSPKYLFRKEGQNVTLSCEQNLNHDAMYWYRQDPGQGLRLIYYSQIVNDFQKGDIAEGYSVSREKKESFPLTVTSAQKNPTAFYLCASSQGRGTGELFFGEGSRLTVL.

This clonotype was seen many times. At one of its ends the junction is not consistent with the germline gene, which may arise from a read error. The chain recombines TRBV29-1 with TRBJ2-3; D not resolved. Germline CDR1 reads SQVTM; CDR2 reads ANQGSEA. CDR3 size: 12 residues. The CDR3 DNA is TGCAGCGGGCTGACTCCGGCAGATGCGCAGTATTTT. It translates to CSGLTPADAQYF.

This clonotype was detected many times. The genes are TRBV27 and TRBJ1-1; perhaps TRBD1 as D (5 bases). V lost 6 bases, J lost 0 bases, and 14 bases lay in between. The CDR3 consists of 15 residues. Germline CDR1 reads MNHEY; CDR2 reads SMNVEV (reference sequence). The CDR3 sequence: CASSRDSLMNTEAFF. The DNA of the CDR3 is TGTGCCAGCAGCCGGGACTCCCTCATGAACACTGAAGCTTTCTTT.

The chain uses TRBV10-3 and TRBJ2-2, with TRBD1 matching over 10 bases. The V gene end was trimmed by 11 bases and the J gene end by 4 bases; junction bases not matched to a gene: 10. CDR1 and CDR2 (germline): ENHRY, SYGVKD. The CDR3 runs to 15 residues. The CDR3 region is CASEAGQGGTGELFF. CDR3 sequence (DNA): TGTGCCTCCGAAGCCGGACAGGGGGGCACCGGGGAGCTGTTTTTT.

This clonotype came up many times. The gene calls are TRBV28 and TRBJ1-3; possibly TRBD1 for D (6 bases). V was clipped by 3 bases and J by 8 bases, with 14 bases between them. From germline, CDR1 is MDHEN and CDR2 SYDVKM. The CDR3 has 14 amino acids. The CDR3 region is CASSFWDIRDTIYF. The CDR3, as DNA: TGTGCCAGCAGTTTTTGGGACATAAGGGACACCATATATTTT. Variable domain in full (rest from reference TRBV28 and TRBJ1-3): DVKVTQSSRYLVKRTGEKVFLECVQDMDHENMFWYRQDPGLGLRLIYFSYDVKMKEKGDIPEGYSVSREKKERFSLILESASTNQTSMYLCASSFWDIRDTIYFGEGSWLTVV.

This clonotype has just a few counts. The rearrangement joins TRBV24-1 to TRBJ1-5; D gene uncertain. The length of the CDR3 is 13 residues. The V gene's germline CDR1 is KGHDR and CDR2 SFDVKD. Between the trimmed V and J ends, which lost 2 bases and 6 bases, there was a span of 7 bases. CDR3 DNA: TGTGCCACCAGTGATTCTCTGGCTCAGCCCCAGCATTTT. Amino acids: CATSDSLAQPQHF.